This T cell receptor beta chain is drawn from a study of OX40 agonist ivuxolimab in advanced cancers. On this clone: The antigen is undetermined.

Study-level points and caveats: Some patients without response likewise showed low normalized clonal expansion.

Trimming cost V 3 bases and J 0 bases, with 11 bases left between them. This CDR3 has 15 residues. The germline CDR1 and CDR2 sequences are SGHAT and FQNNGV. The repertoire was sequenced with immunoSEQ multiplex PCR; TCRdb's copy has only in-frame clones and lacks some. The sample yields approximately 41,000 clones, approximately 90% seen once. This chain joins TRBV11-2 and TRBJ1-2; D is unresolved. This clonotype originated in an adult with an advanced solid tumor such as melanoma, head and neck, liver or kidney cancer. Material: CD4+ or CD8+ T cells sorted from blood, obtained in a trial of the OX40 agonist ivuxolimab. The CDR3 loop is CASSFAGSSNYGYTF. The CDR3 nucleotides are TGTGCCAGCAGCTTTGCCGGATCTTCTAACTATGGCTACACCTTC. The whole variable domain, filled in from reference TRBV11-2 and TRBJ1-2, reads EAGVAQSPRYKIIEKRQSVAFWCNPISGHATLYWYQQILGQGPKLLIQFQNNGVVDDSQLPKDRFSAERLKGVDSTLKIQPAKLEDSAVYLCASSFAGSSNYGYTFGSGTRLTVV.